Below, 31 T cell receptor beta chains from the same sample are listed, as sequenced in a study of regulatory T cells in long-lasting Graves disease. Combining iRepertoire HTBI primers with Arm-PCR of CDR3 regions, the authors built TCR beta libraries. In TCRdb, the multiplex PCR reads were re-called with MiXCR into one record per CDR3 protein. The sample yields about 340,000 distinct CDR3 sequences, around a fifth seen once. The sample's time point: persistent/refractory GD, antithyroid drugs over 5 years with positive TRAb. Generation of the TCR library employed RNA extracted from PBMCs. Sequences were derived from peripheral blood mononuclear cells (PBMCs), sampled when the disease was refractory, from a patient treated with antithyroid drugs. The receptors stem from a female donor with Graves disease.

This clonotype occurred many times. The chain uses TRBV18 and TRBJ1-1; D remains ambiguous. Trimming cost V 2 bases and J 1 base, with 8 bases left between them. Germline V CDR1 and CDR2: KGHSH, LQKENI. The CDR3 is 14 amino acids. The CDR3 reads CASSPDAWNTEAFF. In nucleotides, the CDR3 is TGTGCCAGCTCACCAGACGCGTGGAACACTGAAGCTTTCTTT. The entire variable domain, with the rest obtained from reference TRBV18 and TRBJ1-1, is as follows: NAGVMQNPRHLVRRRGQEARLRCSPMKGHSHVYWYRQLPEEGLKFMVYLQKENIIDESGMPKERFSAEFPKEGPSILRIQQVVRGDSAAYFCASSPDAWNTEAFFGQGTRLTVV.

This clonotype was detected many times. CDR3 DNA sequence: TGTGCCAGCAGCTTAGGGGGGACAGGGGCCCGGGAGCAGTACTTC. Its translation is CASSLGGTGAREQYF. The V call is TRBV7-2, the J call TRBJ2-7, with 10 bases aligning to TRBD1. The CDR3 sequence is 15 residues long. The germline V gene has CDR1 SGHTA and CDR2 FQGNSA. The V gene end was trimmed by 1 base and the J gene end by 7 bases; junction bases not matched to a gene: 7.

Only a few counts were recorded for this clonotype. It may be a read error: a sequence one base away is much more abundant. V gene TRBV5-1 combines with J gene TRBJ1-2; tentatively, D is TRBD1 (6 bases). The CDR3 contains 13 residues. The germline CDR1 and CDR2 sequences are SGHRS and YFSETQ. CDR3 amino acids: CASSLSGEYGNTF. In nucleotides, the CDR3 is TGCGCCAGCAGCTTGTCAGGGGAGTATGGCAACACCTTC.

The J gene is TRBJ1-1, the V gene TRBV25-1; D gene uncertain. The CDR3 contains 16 residues. Germline V lookup: CDR1 MGHDK, CDR2 SYGVNS. The V end lost 3 bases, the J end lost 0 bases, and 14 bases lay between the germline ends. In DNA form, the CDR3 reads TGTGCCAGCAGTGACAACGGAAGATTCATGAACACTGAAGCTTTCTTT. Encoded protein: CASSDNGRFMNTEAFF. The whole variable domain, filled in from reference TRBV25-1 and TRBJ1-1, reads EADIYQTPRYLVIGTGKKITLECSQTMGHDKMYWYQQDPGMELHLIHYSYGVNSTEKGDLSSESTVSRIRTEHFPLTLESARPSHTSQYLCASSDNGRFMNTEAFFGQGTRLTVV.

This clonotype has a handful of counts. The chain couples TRBV29-1 to TRBJ1-1, with 7 bases lining up with TRBD1. This CDR3 spans 14 amino acids. Unmatched junction bases numbered 7, after V lost 6 bases and J lost 0 bases. The germline CDR1 and CDR2 sequences are SQVTM and ANQGSEA. CDR3 protein: CSVGGRMMNTEAFF. The CDR3 DNA reads as TGCAGCGTAGGGGGCCGAATGATGAACACTGAAGCTTTCTTT.

This clonotype was counted many times. This rearrangement joins TRBV28 to TRBJ2-7; 7 bases agree with TRBD1. The CDR3 is 16 amino acids. CDR1 is MDHEN and CDR2 is SYDVKM in the germline V gene. Trimming cost V 6 bases and J 2 bases; bases outside gene matches: 13. The DNA of the CDR3 is TGTGCCAGCAGGGTTTTCACGGGACAGACCACCTACGAGCAGTACTTC. This gives the protein CASRVFTGQTTYEQYF.

The chain employs TRBV7-3 and TRBJ2-5; 7 bases map to TRBD2. Germline trimming cut 1 base from V and 7 bases from J; bases unmatched to any gene: 6. The germline CDR1 and CDR2 sequences are SGHTA and FQGTGA. The CDR3 consists of 14 residues. This CDR3 reads CASSLIGGSGTQYF. The DNA of the CDR3 is TGTGCCAGCAGCTTAATTGGCGGGAGTGGGACCCAGTACTTC.

On this clonotype itself: A much larger clone differs by one base, so this may be a read error. This rearrangement joins TRBV5-6 to TRBJ2-5; D is possibly TRBD1 (5 bases). The germline V gene has CDR1 SGHDT and CDR2 YYEEEE. V shed 0 bases and J shed 7 bases, with 10 bases lying between them. The CDR3 runs 13 residues. CDR3 amino acids: CASSLGQKGTQYF. The CDR3 nucleotides read TGTGCCAGCAGCTTGGGACAGAAAGGGACCCAGTACTTC.

This clonotype was counted ten times or more. This rearrangement joins TRBV10-3 to TRBJ2-7; D unclear. CDR1 and CDR2 (germline): ENHRY, SYGVKD. There are 13 residues in the CDR3. V shed 9 bases and J shed 3 bases, with 15 bases lying between them. CDR3 in DNA: TGTGCCATACGACCGGCCGGCTACTACGAGCAGTACTTC. Translating gives CAIRPAGYYEQYF.

This chain links TRBV20-1 with TRBJ1-2; D is uncertain. The V and J ends lost 1 base and 5 bases respectively, with 5 bases between them. Germline lookup yields CDR1 DFQATT and CDR2 SNEGSKA (reference sequence). CDR3 length: 11 residues. Here the CDR3 DNA reads TGCAGTGCTAGAGGGTCATATGGCTACACCTTC. Translating it yields CSARGSYGYTF.

This clonotype was seen ten or more times. The rearrangement uses TRBV20-1 and TRBJ2-4, with D possibly being TRBD2 (6 bases). Germline V gives CDR1 DFQATT, CDR2 SNEGSKA (reference sequence). The CDR3 runs to 16 residues. The V and J ends lost 3 bases and 3 bases respectively, with 18 bases between them. The CDR3 here is CSARTGLHFNKNIQYF. CDR3 DNA sequence: TGCAGTGCTAGGACGGGACTCCACTTTAACAAAAACATTCAGTACTTC.

This clonotype was recorded at least ten times. This CDR3 reads CASSKGQGFAGYTF. The CDR3 DNA sequence: TGTGCCAGCAGTAAGGGACAGGGATTTGCTGGCTACACCTTC. V usage is TRBV2 and J usage is TRBJ1-2; 9 nucleotides agree with TRBD1. The germline CDR1 and CDR2 sequences are SNHLY and FYNNEI. The junction had 8 bases not matched to a gene; V was cut back by 5 bases and J by 7 bases. The CDR3 covers 14 residues.

This clonotype was observed many times. The chain has TRBV28 and TRBJ2-7, with a possible D match to TRBD1 (6 bases). The CDR3 is made up of 14 amino acids. The V gene's germline CDR1 is MDHEN and CDR2 SYDVKM. V was pared by 5 bases and J by 2 bases, with 13 bases between. This chain's CDR3 is CASSPADSPYEQYF. The CDR3 coding sequence is TGTGCCAGCAGTCCCGCGGACAGTCCCTACGAGCAGTACTTC.

The chain couples TRBV7-6 to TRBJ2-2; 11 nucleotides align to TRBD2. Trimming removed 5 bases from V and 6 bases from J; junction bases left unmatched: 20. The CDR3 spans 20 residues. Germline CDR1 and CDR2: SGHVS and FNYEAQ. This CDR3 reads CASSPQRRASGRTFPGELFF. The CDR3 DNA sequence: TGTGCCAGCAGCCCACAAAGGCGGGCTAGCGGGAGGACTTTCCCCGGGGAGCTGTTTTTT.

This clonotype was recorded at least ten times. This chain connects TRBV6-2 or TRBV6-3 to TRBJ1-5; TRBD1 is a possible D gene (5 bases). The CDR3 has 17 amino acids. The germline gives CDR1 MNHEY, CDR2 SVGEGT. V was pared by 2 bases and J by 6 bases, with 20 bases between. The CDR3 bases are TGTGCCAGCAGTTACCCCGGACGACGTTTGGGGCCTCAGCCCCAGCATTTT. Its protein is CASSYPGRRLGPQPQHF.

This clonotype was recorded at least ten times. V is TRBV6-2 or TRBV6-3 and J is TRBJ1-5, with a tentative D call TRBD1 (5 bases). This CDR3 comprises 15 residues. CDR1 is MNHEY and CDR2 is SVGEGT in the germline V gene. V was trimmed by 0 bases and J by 6 bases, leaving 12 bases between them. In DNA, the CDR3 is TGTGCCAGCAGTTACTCGGCTGGCGGGGGTCAGCCCCAGCATTTT. Amino acids: CASSYSAGGGQPQHF.

The chain couples TRBV7-2 to TRBJ2-3; 8 positions match TRBD2. CDR3 length equals 15 residues. The trim removed 5 bases at V and 1 base at J, leaving 5 bases unmatched. Germline assignment: CDR1 SGHTA and CDR2 FQGNSA. CDR3 in amino acids: CASSRNGGGTDTQYF. The CDR3 region has the DNA TGTGCCAGCAGCCGAAACGGGGGGGGCACAGATACGCAGTATTTT. Together with reference TRBV7-2 and TRBJ2-3, the CDR3 gives the full variable domain: GAGVSQSPSNKVTEKGKDVELRCDPISGHTALYWYRQSLGQGLEFLIYFQGNSAPDKSGLPSDRFSAERTGGSVSTLTIQRTQQEDSAVYLCASSRNGGGTDTQYFGPGTRLTVL.

The chain has TRBV10-3 and TRBJ1-6; 8 bases are a match to TRBD1. Germline V gene lookup returns CDR1 ENHRY and CDR2 SYGVKD. The trim removed 10 bases at V and 6 bases at J, leaving 5 bases unmatched. The CDR3 has 13 amino acids. The DNA of the CDR3 is TGTGCCAGTGGGACAGGAAGTAATTCACCCCTCCACTTT. It translates to CASGTGSNSPLHF.

This clonotype was recorded at least ten times. The chain has TRBV9 and TRBJ1-1; D ambiguous. CDR3 length: 13 amino acids. Germline V gene data show CDR1 as SGDLS and CDR2 as YYNGEE. V lost 0 bases and J 6 bases, leaving 9 bases between the germline ends. CDR3 sequence reads: CASSVASRSEAFF. CDR3 DNA sequence: TGTGCCAGCAGCGTAGCTTCCAGGTCTGAAGCTTTCTTT.

This clonotype was picked up many times. The J gene is TRBJ2-5, the V gene TRBV19; 7 bases are shared with TRBD1. This CDR3 spans 13 amino acids. Germline CDR1 and CDR2: LNHDA and SQIVND (reference sequence). Trimming at V came to 3 bases and at J to 5 bases, leaving 3 bases not matched to a gene. CDR3 residues: CASSMGQKETQYF. In DNA, the CDR3 is TGTGCCAGTAGTATGGGACAGAAGGAGACCCAGTACTTC.

This clonotype appeared many times. The chain recombines TRBV7-9 with TRBJ1-1; D unclear. Trimming left V 1 base short and J 10 bases short, with 13 bases between. This CDR3 has 13 amino acids. Germline V lookup: CDR1 SEHNR, CDR2 FQNEAQ (reference sequence). The CDR3 here is CASSLESLAPAFF. In DNA form, the CDR3 reads TGTGCCAGCAGCTTAGAGTCCCTCGCGCCAGCTTTCTTT.

Concerning this clonotype: Sequence at one end of the junction differs from germline and may be a read error. The CDR3 sequence is CASSLFMTGAWGTGAFF. CDR3 in DNA: TGTGCCAGCTCACTCTTTATGACAGGGGCTTGGGGCACTGGAGCTTTCTTT. This chain joins TRBV18 and TRBJ1-1; 8 bases are a match to TRBD1. This CDR3 comprises 17 residues. Germline V gene sequence: CDR1 KGHSH, CDR2 LQKENI.

This clonotype came up a few times. V gene TRBV24-1 combines with J gene TRBJ1-5; weak D call: TRBD1 (5 bases). CDR3 size: 14 residues. Germline CDR1 and CDR2: KGHDR and SFDVKD. Between the trimmed V and J ends, which lost 3 bases and 10 bases, there was a span of 15 bases. The CDR3 bases are TGTGCCACCAGTGATGTTGGGGGGGTCTCCCCCCAGCATTTT. It encodes CATSDVGGVSPQHF.

The sample holds a few counts of this clonotype. The V and J genes are TRBV7-2 and TRBJ1-3, with TRBD1 as a possible D gene (6 bases). CDR1 and CDR2 (germline): SGHTA, FQGNSA. V lost 8 bases to trimming and J lost 0 bases, with 11 bases between them. CDR3 length: 14 amino acids. CDR3 DNA sequence: TGTGCCAGCGCCCCGGACAGCTCTGGAAACACCATATATTTT. It yields the protein CASAPDSSGNTIYF.

At least ten counts were recorded for this clonotype. The genes are TRBV10-2 and TRBJ2-5, with D unclear. Germline CDR1 is WSHSY and CDR2 is SAAADI. Trimming removed 8 bases at V and 1 base at J, with 8 bases between. The CDR3 has 12 residues. CDR3: CASAISQETQYF. The CDR3 DNA reads TGCGCCAGCGCTATTTCCCAAGAGACCCAGTACTTC.

This clonotype was recorded at least ten times. The V gene is TRBV6-2 or TRBV6-3, the J gene TRBJ2-7; 9 bases line up with TRBD2. The germline V gene encodes CDR1 MNHEY and CDR2 SVGEGT. Germline trimming cut 5 bases from V and 0 bases from J; bases unmatched to any gene: 5. This CDR3 spans 15 amino acids. In DNA form, the CDR3 reads TGTGCCAGCAGTGTATCTAGCGGGACCTCCTACGAGCAGTACTTC. Translating it yields CASSVSSGTSYEQYF.

A few counts support this clonotype. The chain combines TRBV5-1 with TRBJ2-7, with 7 bases aligning to TRBD1. Trimming at V came to 4 bases and at J to 1 base, leaving 20 bases not matched to a gene. CDR3 length: 19 residues. Germline-derived CDR1 and CDR2 are SGHRS and YFSETQ. This CDR3 is CASSLPRRSPGQNSYEQYF. CDR3 coding DNA: TGCGCCAGCAGCCTTCCTAGACGTTCACCGGGACAGAATTCCTACGAGCAGTACTTC.

This clonotype was seen repeatedly, ten times or more. The chain employs TRBV11-2 and TRBJ1-2; tentative D call: TRBD1 (6 bases). The germline V and J ends were trimmed by 4 bases and 5 bases, with 29 bases remaining between them. The CDR3 extends over 19 amino acids. The germline V gene has CDR1 SGHAT and CDR2 FQNNGV. The CDR3 loop reads CASSSPRGLSQILPYGYTF. The CDR3 DNA sequence: TGTGCCAGCAGCTCCCCCCGGGGGCTAAGCCAAATTCTCCCATATGGCTACACCTTC.

In its sample, this clonotype was seen a few times. V gene TRBV12-3 or TRBV12-4 combines with J gene TRBJ2-1; tentatively, D is TRBD2 (7 bases). V was shortened by 6 bases and J by 7 bases, with 10 bases between the two germline ends. CDR3 size: 12 residues. The DNA for the CDR3 is TGTGCCAGCAGAGGGGGGGATAATGAGCAGTTCTTC. It yields the protein CASRGGDNEQFF.

At least ten counts were recorded for this clonotype. The chain combines TRBV20-1 with TRBJ2-7; D gene ambiguous. V gave up 4 bases and J gave up 2 bases, with 12 bases separating them. The CDR3 has 13 residues. Per germline, CDR1 DFQATT and CDR2 SNEGSKA (reference sequence). The CDR3 region is CSATSGAPYEQYF. CDR3 nucleotide sequence: TGCAGTGCTACATCCGGAGCACCCTACGAGCAGTACTTC.

The chain combines TRBV20-1 with TRBJ1-5; 7 bases agree with TRBD1. The CDR3 totals 13 residues. The V and J ends lost 6 bases and 3 bases, in that order; junction bases with no gene match: 5. The V gene's germline CDR1 is DFQATT and CDR2 SNEGSKA (reference sequence). The CDR3 is CSAPTGANQPQHF. Written as DNA, the CDR3 is TGCAGTGCCCCAACAGGGGCCAATCAGCCCCAGCATTTT.